Sequencing of this TCR beta chain was carried out in a study of T cell changes during pregnancy in multiple sclerosis. V dropped 3 bases and J dropped 7; count of bases not matched to a gene: 7. Germline lookup yields CDR1 SGHTA and CDR2 FQGNSA. The CDR3 sequence is 14 residues long. Sequencing was performed with immunoSEQ multiplex PCR; in TCRdb, only in-frame clones are kept and a portion is missing. The profile covers around 100,000 clones, with approximately 93% appearing a single time and about 3% taken by the ten largest. The source of this sequence is a female donor with multiple sclerosis, enrolled in a pregnancy study. The input for sequencing was peripheral blood, taken after pregnancy. This chain links TRBV7-2 with TRBJ2-3; 7 bases fit TRBD1. The CDR3: CASSFGTAAYTQYF. CDR3 sequence (DNA): TGTGCCAGCAGCTTCGGGACAGCTGCCTATACGCAGTATTTT.